This TCR beta chain was documented in a study of blood T cell repertoires in COVID-19. The overall study: T cells, B-cell-depleted T cells, or PBMCs provided the cDNA or gDNA that served as material.

Methods used by the authors: By means of reference gene primer amplification, nucleated cell counts were estimated. Generated by immunoSEQ multiplex PCR, the TCRdb table keeps only in-frame clones and is missing some. That table gives V, J and clone size, and the DNA gave D and trimming. Among about 110,000 clones, about 70% were seen once, and the ten largest hold approximately 0.9%. This CDR3 spans 15 amino acids. The J segment lost 3 bases and the V segment lost 1 base, leaving 5 bases of the junction unmatched. The germline gives CDR1 SGHVS, CDR2 FNYEAQ. This chain connects TRBV7-6 to TRBJ2-5, with 7 bases fitting TRBD2. Sequencing used peripheral blood. This clonotype was obtained from a human donor with acute or convalescent COVID-19. The donor label of this sample is uncertain. CDR3 sequence reads: CASSLGTRPEETQYF. CDR3 bases: TGTGCCAGCAGCTTAGGGACTAGGCCCGAAGAGACCCAGTACTTC.